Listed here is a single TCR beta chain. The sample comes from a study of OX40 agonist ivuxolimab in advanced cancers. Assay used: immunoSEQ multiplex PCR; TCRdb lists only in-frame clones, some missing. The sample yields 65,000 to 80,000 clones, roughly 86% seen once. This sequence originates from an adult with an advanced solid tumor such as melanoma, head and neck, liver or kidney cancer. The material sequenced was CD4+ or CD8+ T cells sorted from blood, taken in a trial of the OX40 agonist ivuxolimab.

CDR3 coding DNA: TGTGCCACCCGACGGGGGAACAATCAGCCCCAGCATTTT. It encodes CATRRGNNQPQHF. The chain is built from TRBV6-5 and TRBJ1-5, with a tentative D call TRBD1 (5 bases). The V end was cut by 10 bases, the J end by 3 bases, with 13 bases between. The germline gives CDR1 MNHEY, CDR2 SVGAGI. The CDR3 totals 13 residues.